The T cell receptor (beta chain) under discussion was sequenced for a study of blood T cell repertoires in COVID-19. Study in general: The United States, Italy and Spain provided the acute and convalescent COVID-19 samples. Nucleic acid was either cDNA or gDNA, and it came from T cells, B-cell-depleted T cells, or PBMCs.

This CDR3 has 13 amino acids. Germline V CDR1 and CDR2: SGHKS, YYEKEE (reference sequence). V dropped 0 bases and J dropped 4 bases, with 5 bases sitting between them. In the study's own analysis: It was from reference gene primer amplification that nucleated cell counts were estimated. Here immunoSEQ multiplex PCR was the method, and the copy in TCRdb shows in-frame clones only, minus some. The V and J calls and the clone size are those of that table, but D and trimming were determined from the DNA. The sample contains some 400,000 clones, roughly 89% of which appear only once. This sequence joins TRBV5-5 and TRBJ2-4; D gene uncertain. The sequence came from a man between 18 and 35 years old with active or convalescent COVID-19. Sequenced input: peripheral blood. The CDR3 is CASSLEQKNIQYF. CDR3 DNA sequence: TGTGCCAGCAGCTTGGAACAGAAAAACATTCAGTACTTC.